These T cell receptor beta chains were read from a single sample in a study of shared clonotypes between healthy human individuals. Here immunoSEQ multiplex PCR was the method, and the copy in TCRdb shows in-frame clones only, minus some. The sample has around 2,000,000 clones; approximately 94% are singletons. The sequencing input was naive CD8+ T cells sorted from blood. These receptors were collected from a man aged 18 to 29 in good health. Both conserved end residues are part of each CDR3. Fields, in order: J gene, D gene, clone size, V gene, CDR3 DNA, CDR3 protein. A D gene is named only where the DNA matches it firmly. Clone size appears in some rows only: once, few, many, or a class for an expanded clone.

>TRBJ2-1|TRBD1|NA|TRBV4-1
TGCGCCAGCAGCCACCGACAGGGGGCGGTCCTCGCTGAGCAGTTCTTC
CASSHRQGAVLAEQFF
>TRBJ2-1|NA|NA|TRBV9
TGTGCCAGCAGCGTACAGGGTTCCGATGAGCAGTTCTTC
CASSVQGSDEQFF
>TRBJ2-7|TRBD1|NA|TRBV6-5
TGTGCCAGCAGTACAGGGGGGATCTACGAGCAGTACTTC
CASSTGGIYEQYF
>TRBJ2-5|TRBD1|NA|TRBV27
TGTGCCAGCAGTGCGACAGGGTACCAAGAGACCCAGTACTTC
CASSATGYQETQYF
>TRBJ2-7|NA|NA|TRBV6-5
TGTGCCAGCAGTTTCCGCGACGAGCAGTACTTC
CASSFRDEQYF
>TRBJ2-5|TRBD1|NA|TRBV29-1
TGCAGCGTCGTACCCACAGGGGGAGAAGAGACCCAGTACTTC
CSVVPTGGEETQYF
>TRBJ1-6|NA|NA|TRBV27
TGTGCCACCAGTTCTTCGGACGGCTATTTCCACTTT
CATSSSDGYFHF
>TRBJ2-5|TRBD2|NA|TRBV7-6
TGTGCCAGCAGCTTAGACGAGACTAGCGGGAGGGAGACCCAGTACTTC
CASSLDETSGRETQYF
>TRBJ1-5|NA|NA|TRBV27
TGTGCCAGCAGTTTAGTAATCAATCAGCCCCAGCATTTT
CASSLVINQPQHF
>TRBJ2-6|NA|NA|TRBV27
TGTGCCAGCAGTTTGTTGGGCTCTACTGGGGCCAACGTCCTGACTTTC
CASSLLGSTGANVLTF
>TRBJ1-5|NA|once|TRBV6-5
TGTGCCAGCAGCCTCAGATGGGATCAGCCCCAGCATTTT
CASSLRWDQPQHF
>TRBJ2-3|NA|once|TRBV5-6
TGTGCCAGCAGCTTGGGATCCGATACGCAGTATTTT
CASSLGSDTQYF
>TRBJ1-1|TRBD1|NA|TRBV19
TGTGCCAGTAGTGTGAACAGGGGGGAAGATGAAGCTTTCTTT
CASSVNRGEDEAFF
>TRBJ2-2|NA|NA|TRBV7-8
TGTGCCAGCAGCTTAGAAGGGCCAGTCTCCGGGGAGCTGTTTTTT
CASSLEGPVSGELFF
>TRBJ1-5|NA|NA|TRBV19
TGTGCCAGTAGTATAAGGACAGACGGCAATCAGCCCCAGCATTTT
CASSIRTDGNQPQHF
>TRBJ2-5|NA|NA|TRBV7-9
TGTGCCAGCAGCTTAGTCCGGGGGCAAGAGACCCAGTACTTC
CASSLVRGQETQYF
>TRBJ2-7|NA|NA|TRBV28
TGTGCCAGCACGCAGGCCTACGAGCAGTACTTC
CASTQAYEQYF
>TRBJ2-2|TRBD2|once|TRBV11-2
TGTGCCAGCAGCTTAGATCCGGGAGGATCCGGGGAGCTGTTTTTT
CASSLDPGGSGELFF
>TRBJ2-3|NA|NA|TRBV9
TGTGCCAGCAGCGATCTGAGTGGGGCGAATACGCAGTATTTT
CASSDLSGANTQYF
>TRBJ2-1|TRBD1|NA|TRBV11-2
TGTGCCAGCAGCTTAAGACAGGGGATTAACTACAATGAGCAGTTCTTC
CASSLRQGINYNEQFF
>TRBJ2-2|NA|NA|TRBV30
TGTGCCTGGAGTCCTCTCACCGGGGAGCTGTTTTTT
CAWSPLTGELFF
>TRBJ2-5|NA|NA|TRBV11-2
TGTGCCAGCAGCTCCGGGACTTCCAAGTGGTACTTC
CASSSGTSKWYF
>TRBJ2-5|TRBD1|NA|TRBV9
TGTGCCAGCAGCGTAGGTGGGACAGGGGTGCCAGAGACCCAGTACTTC
CASSVGGTGVPETQYF